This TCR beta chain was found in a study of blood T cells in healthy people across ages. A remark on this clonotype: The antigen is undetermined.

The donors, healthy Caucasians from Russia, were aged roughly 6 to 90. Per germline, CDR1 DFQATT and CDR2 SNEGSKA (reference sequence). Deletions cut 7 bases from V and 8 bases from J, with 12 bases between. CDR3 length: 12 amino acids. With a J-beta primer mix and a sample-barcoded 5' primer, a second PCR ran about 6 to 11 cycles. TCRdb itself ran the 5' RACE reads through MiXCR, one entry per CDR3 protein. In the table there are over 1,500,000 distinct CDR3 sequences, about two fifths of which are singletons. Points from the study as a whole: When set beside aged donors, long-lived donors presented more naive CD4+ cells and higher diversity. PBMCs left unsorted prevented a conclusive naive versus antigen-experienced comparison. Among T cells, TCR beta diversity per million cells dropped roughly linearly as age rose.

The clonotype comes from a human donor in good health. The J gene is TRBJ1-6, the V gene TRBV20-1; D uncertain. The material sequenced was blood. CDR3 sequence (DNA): TGCAGTGTAGGATACGGGTATTCACCCCTCCACTTT. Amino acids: CSVGYGYSPLHF.